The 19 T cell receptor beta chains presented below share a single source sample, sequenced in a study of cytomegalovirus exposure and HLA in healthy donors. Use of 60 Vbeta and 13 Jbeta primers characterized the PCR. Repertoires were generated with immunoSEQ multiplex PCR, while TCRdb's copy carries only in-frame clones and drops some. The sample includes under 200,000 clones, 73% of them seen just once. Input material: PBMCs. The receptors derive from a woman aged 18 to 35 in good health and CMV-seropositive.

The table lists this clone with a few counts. The CDR3 reads CASIVATGRIKLSVVQHF. The CDR3 nucleotides read TGTGCCAGTATAGTCGCGACAGGGCGGATTAAACTTTCTGTTGTCCAGCATTTT. This chain links TRBV7-2 with TRBJ1-5; 7 bases are shared with TRBD1. The CDR3 consists of 18 residues. V dropped 9 bases and J dropped 12; count of bases not matched to a gene: 29. The germline V gene encodes CDR1 SGHTA and CDR2 FQGNSA.

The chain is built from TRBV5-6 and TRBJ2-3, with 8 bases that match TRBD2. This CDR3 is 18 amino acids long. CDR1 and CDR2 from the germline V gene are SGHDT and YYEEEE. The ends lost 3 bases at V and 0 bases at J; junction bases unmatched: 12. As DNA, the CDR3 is TGTGCCAGCAGCTATCAAGTCCCGGGACTAGGGAGCACAGATACGCAGTATTTT. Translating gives CASSYQVPGLGSTDTQYF.

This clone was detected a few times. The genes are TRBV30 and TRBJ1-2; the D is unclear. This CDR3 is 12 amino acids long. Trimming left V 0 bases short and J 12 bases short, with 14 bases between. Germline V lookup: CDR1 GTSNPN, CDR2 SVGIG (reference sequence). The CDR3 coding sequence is TGTGCCTGGAGTGTAACCCGCGATGTGGACACCTTC. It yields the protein CAWSVTRDVDTF. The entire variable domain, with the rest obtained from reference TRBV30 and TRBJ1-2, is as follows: SQTIHQWPATLVQPVGSPLSLECTVEGTSNPNLYWYRQAAGRGLQLLFYSVGIGQISSEVPQNLSASRPQDRQFILSSKKLLLSDSGFYLCAWSVTRDVDTFGSGTRLTVV.

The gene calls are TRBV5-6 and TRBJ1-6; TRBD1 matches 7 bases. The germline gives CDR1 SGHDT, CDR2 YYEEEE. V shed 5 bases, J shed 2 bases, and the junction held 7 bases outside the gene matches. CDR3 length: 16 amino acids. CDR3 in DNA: TGTGCCAGCAGAACAGGGGACCGCGCCTATAATTCACCCCTCCACTTT. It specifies CASRTGDRAYNSPLHF.

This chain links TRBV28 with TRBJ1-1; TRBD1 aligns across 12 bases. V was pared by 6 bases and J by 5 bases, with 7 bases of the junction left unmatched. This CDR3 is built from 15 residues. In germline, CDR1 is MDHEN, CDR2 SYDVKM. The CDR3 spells CASSPGQGARTEAFF. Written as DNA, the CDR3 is TGTGCCAGCAGCCCGGGACAGGGGGCGCGTACTGAAGCTTTCTTT.

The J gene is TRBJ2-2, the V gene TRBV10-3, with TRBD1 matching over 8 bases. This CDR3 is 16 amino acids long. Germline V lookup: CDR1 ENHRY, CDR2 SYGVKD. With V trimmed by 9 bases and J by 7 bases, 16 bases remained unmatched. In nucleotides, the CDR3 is TGTGCCATAGCGCTTACGACAGGGGTTTATGGCGGGGAGCTGTTTTTT. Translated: CAIALTTGVYGGELFF.

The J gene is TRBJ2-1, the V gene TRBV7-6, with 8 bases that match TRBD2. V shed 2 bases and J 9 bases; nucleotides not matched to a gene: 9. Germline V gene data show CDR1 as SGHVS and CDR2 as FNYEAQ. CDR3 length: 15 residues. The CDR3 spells CASSLSGGGLFEQFF. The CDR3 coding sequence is TGTGCCAGCAGCTTATCCGGGGGGGGCCTATTTGAGCAGTTCTTC.

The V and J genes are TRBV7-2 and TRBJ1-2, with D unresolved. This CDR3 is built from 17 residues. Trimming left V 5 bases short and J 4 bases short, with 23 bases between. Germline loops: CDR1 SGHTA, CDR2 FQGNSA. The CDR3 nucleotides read TGTGCCAGCAGCGCAAACTCCGGCCGGGGAACAATCTATGGCTACACCTTC. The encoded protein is CASSANSGRGTIYGYTF.

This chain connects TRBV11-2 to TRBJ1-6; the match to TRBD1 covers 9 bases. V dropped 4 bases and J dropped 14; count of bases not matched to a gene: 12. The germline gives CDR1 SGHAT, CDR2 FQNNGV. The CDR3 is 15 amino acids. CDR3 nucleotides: TGTGCCAGCAGCTCCCGGGACAGGGCTGGTAGGGCCCTCCACTTT. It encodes CASSSRDRAGRALHF.

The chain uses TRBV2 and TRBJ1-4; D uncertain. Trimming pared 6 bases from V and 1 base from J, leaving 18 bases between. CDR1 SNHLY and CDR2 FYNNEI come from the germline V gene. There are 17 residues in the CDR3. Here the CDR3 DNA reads TGTGCCAGCAGGAAAGACGGAGTAGGAAGAACTAATGAAAAACTGTTTTTT. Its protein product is CASRKDGVGRTNEKLFF.

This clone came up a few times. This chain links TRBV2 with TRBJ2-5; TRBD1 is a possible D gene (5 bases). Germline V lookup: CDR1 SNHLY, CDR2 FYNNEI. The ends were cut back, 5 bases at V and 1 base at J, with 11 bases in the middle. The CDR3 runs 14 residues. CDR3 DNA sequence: TGTGCCAGCAGTTTGGACACTTCCCAAGAGACCCAGTACTTC. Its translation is CASSLDTSQETQYF.

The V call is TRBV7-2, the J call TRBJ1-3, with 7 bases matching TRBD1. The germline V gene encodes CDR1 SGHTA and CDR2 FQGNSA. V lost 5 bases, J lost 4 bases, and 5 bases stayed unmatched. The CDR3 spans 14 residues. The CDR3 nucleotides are TGTGCCAGCAGCACCGGACAGGCAGGAAACACCATATATTTT. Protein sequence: CASSTGQAGNTIYF.

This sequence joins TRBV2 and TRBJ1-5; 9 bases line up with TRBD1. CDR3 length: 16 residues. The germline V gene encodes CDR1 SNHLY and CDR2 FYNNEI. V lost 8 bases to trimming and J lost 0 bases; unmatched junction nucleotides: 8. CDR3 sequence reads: CASYGTGPFSNQPQHF. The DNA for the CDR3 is TGTGCCAGCTATGGGACAGGGCCTTTTAGCAATCAGCCCCAGCATTTT.

The chain's CDR3 is CASSPMFSGSYEQYF. For the CDR3, the DNA is TGTGCCAGCAGCCCGATGTTTAGCGGCTCCTACGAGCAGTACTTC. The chain links TRBV4-2 to TRBJ2-7; weak D call: TRBD2 (6 bases). Germline CDR1 and CDR2: LGHNA and YNFKEQ. Deletions cut 4 bases from V and 0 bases from J, with 13 bases between. The CDR3 is 15 residues long.

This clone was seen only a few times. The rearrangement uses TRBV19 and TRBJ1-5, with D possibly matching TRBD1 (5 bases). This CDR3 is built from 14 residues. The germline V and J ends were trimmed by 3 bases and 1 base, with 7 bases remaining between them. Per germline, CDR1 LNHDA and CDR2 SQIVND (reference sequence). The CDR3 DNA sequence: TGTGCCAGTAGTATGGCAGGGAGCAATCAGCCCCAGCATTTT. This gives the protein CASSMAGSNQPQHF.

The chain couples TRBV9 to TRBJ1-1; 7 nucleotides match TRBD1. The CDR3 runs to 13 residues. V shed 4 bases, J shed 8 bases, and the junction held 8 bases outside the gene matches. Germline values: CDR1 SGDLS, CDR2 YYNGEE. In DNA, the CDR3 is TGTGCCAGCAGCAGTGGGACAGCGGACGAAGCTTTCTTT. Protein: CASSSGTADEAFF.

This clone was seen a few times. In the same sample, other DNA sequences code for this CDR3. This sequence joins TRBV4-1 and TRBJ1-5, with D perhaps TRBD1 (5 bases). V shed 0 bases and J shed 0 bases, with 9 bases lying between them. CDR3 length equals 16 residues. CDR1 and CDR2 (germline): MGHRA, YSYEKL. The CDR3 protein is CASSQDGAPSNQPQHF. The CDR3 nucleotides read TGCGCCAGCAGCCAAGATGGGGCGCCTAGCAATCAGCCCCAGCATTTT.

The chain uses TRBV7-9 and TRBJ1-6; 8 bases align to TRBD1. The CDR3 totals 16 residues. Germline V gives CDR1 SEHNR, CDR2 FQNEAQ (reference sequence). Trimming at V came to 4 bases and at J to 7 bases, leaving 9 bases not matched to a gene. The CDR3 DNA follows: TGTGCCAGCAGCTCCCCGACAGGGGCAACGAATTCACCCCTCCACTTT. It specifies CASSSPTGATNSPLHF.

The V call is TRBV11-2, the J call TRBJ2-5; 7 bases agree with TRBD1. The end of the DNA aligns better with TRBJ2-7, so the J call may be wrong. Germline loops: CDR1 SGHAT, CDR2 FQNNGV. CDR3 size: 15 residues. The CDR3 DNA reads TGTGCCAGCAGTCGACCGGGACAGCCATCCTACGAGCAGTACTTC. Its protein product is CASSRPGQPSYEQYF.